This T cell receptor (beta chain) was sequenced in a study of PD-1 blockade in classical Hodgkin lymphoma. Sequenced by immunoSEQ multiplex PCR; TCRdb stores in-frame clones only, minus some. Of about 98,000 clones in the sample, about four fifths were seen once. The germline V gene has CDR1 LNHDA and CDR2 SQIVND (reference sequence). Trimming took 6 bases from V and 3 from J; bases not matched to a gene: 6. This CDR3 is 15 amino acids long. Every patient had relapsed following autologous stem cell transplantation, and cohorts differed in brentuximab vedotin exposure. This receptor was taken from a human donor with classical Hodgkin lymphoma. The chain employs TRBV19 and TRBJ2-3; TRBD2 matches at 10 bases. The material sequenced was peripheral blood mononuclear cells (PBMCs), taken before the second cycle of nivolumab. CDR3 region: CASRMTSGFTDTQYF. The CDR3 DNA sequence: TGTGCCAGTAGGATGACTAGCGGGTTTACAGATACGCAGTATTTT.